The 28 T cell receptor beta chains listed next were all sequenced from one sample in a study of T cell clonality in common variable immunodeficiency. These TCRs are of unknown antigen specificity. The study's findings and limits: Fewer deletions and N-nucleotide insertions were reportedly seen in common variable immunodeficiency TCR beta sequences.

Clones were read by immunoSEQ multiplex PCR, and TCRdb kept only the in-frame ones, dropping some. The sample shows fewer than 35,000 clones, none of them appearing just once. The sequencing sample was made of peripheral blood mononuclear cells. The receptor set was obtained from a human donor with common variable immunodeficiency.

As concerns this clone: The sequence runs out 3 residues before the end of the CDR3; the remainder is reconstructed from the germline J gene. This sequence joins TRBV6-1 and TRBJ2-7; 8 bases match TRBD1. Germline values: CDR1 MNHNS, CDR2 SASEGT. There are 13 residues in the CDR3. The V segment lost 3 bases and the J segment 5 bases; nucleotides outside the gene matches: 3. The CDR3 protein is CASSDGQGDEQYF. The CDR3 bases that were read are TGTGCCAGCAGTGACGGACAGGGTGACGAG.

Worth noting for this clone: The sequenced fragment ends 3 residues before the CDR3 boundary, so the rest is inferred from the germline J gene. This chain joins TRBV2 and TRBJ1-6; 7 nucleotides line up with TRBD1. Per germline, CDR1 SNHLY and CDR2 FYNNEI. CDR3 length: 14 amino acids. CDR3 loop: CASSIMGQSSPLHF. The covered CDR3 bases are TGTGCCAGCAGTATTATGGGACAGTCCTCTCCC.

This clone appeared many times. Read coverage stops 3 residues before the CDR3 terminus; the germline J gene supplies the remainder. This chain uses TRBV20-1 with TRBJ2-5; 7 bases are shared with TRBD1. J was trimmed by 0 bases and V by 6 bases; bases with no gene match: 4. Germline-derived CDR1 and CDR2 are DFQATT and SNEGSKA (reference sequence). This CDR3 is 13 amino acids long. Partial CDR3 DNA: TGCAGTGCGGTGGGACAGTACCAAGAGACC. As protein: CSAVGQYQET. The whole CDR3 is CSAVGQYQETQYF.

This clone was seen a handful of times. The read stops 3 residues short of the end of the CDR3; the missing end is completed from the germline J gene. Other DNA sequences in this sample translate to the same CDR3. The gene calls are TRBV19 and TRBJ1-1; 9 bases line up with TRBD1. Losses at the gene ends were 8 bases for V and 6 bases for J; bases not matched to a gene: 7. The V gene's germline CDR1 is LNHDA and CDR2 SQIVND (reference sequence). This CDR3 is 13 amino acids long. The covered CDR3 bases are TGTGCCAGTTGGGGACAGGGAGCGGCTGAA. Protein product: CASWGQGAAE. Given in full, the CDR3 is CASWGQGAAEAFF.

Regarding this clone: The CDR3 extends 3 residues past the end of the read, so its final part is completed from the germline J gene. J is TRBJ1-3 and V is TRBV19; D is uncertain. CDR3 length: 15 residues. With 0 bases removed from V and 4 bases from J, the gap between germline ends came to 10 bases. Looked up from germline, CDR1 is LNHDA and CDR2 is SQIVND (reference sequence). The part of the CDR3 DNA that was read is TGTGCCAGTAGTATAGAGGGCTCGAGAGGAAACACC. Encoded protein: CASSIEGSRGNT. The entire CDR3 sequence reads CASSIEGSRGNTIYF.

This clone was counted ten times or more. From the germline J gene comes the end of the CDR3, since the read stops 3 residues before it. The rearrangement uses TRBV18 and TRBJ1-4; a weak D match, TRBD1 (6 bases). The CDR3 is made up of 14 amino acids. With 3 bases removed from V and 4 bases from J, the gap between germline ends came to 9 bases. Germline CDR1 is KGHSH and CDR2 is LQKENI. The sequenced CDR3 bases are TGTGCCAGCTCACCGGACAGCCTTAATGAAAAA. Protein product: CASSPDSLNEK. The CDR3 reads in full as CASSPDSLNEKLFF.

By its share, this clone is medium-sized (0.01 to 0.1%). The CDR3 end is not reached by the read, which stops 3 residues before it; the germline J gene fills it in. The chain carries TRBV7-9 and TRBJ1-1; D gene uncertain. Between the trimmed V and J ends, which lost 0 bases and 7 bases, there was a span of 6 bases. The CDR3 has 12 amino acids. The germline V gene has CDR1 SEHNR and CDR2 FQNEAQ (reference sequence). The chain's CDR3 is CASSLAEGEAFF. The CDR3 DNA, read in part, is TGTGCCAGCAGCTTAGCGGAGGGTGAA.

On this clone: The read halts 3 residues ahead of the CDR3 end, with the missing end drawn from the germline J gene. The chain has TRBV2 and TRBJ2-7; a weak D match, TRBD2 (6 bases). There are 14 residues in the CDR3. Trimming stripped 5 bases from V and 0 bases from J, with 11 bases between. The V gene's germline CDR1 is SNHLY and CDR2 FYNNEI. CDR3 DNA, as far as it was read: TGTGCCAGCAGTCCGGGGCGGGGCTCCTACGAG. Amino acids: CASSPGRGSYE. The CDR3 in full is CASSPGRGSYEQYF.

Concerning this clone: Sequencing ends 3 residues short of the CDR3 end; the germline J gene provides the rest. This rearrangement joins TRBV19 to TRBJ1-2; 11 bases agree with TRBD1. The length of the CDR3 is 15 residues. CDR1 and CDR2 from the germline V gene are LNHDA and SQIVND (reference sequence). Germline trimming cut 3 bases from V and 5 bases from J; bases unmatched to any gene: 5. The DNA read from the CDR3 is TGTGCCAGTAGTATCGGACAGGGGGCAGGTTATGGC. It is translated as CASSIGQGAGYG. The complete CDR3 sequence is CASSIGQGAGYGYTF.

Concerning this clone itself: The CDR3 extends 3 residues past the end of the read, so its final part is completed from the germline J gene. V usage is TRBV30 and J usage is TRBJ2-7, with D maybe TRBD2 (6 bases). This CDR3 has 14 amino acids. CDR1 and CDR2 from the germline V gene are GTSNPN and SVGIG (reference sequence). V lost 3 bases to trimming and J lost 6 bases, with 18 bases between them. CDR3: CAWRRAPGDREQYF. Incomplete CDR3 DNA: TGTGCCTGGAGAAGGGCTCCGGGGGACCGCGAG. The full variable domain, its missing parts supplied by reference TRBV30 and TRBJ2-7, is SQTIHQWPATLVQPVGSPLSLECTVEGTSNPNLYWYRQAAGRGLQLLFYSVGIGQISSEVPQNLSASRPQDRQFILSSKKLLLSDSGFYLCAWRRAPGDREQYFGPGTRLTVT.

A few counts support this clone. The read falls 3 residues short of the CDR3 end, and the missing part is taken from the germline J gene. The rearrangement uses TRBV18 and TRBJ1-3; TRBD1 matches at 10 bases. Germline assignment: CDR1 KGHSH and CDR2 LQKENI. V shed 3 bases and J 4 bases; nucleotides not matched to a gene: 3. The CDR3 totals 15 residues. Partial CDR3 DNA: TGTGCCAGCTCACCGGGACAGGGGTCGGGAAACACC. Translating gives CASSPGQGSGNT. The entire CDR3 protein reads CASSPGQGSGNTIYF.

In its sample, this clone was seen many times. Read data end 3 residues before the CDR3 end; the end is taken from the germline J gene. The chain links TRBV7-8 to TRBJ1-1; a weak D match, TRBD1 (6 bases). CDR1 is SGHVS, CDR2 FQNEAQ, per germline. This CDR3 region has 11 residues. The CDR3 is CASSPGVGAFF. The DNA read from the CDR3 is TGTGCCAGCAGCCCAGGGGTGGGA.

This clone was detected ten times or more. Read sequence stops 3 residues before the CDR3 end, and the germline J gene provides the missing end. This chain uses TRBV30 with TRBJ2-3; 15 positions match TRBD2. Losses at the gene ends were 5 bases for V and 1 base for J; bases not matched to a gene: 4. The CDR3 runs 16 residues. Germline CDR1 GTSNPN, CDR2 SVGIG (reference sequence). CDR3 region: CAWSGLAGGRTDTQYF. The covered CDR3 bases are TGTGCCTGGTCGGGACTAGCGGGGGGTCGCACAGATACG. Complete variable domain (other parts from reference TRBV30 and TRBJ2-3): SQTIHQWPATLVQPVGSPLSLECTVEGTSNPNLYWYRQAAGRGLQLLFYSVGIGQISSEVPQNLSASRPQDRQFILSSKKLLLSDSGFYLCAWSGLAGGRTDTQYFGPGTRLTVL.

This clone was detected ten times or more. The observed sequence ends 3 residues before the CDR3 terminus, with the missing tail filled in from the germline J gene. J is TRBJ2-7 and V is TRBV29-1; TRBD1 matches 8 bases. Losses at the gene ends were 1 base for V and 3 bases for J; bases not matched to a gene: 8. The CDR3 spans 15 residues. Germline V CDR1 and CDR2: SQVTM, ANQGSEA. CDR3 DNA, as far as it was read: TGCAGCGTTGAAGGGACAGGGAGGTCCAACTACGAG. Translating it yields CSVEGTGRSNYE. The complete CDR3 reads CSVEGTGRSNYEQYF.

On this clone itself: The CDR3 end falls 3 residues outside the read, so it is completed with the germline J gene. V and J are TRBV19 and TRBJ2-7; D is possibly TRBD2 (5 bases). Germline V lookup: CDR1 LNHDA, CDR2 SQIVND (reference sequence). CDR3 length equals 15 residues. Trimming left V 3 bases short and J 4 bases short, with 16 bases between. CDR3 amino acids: CASSMTTSNIYEQYF. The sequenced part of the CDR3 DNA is TGTGCCAGTAGTATGACTACGTCGAATATTTACGAG.

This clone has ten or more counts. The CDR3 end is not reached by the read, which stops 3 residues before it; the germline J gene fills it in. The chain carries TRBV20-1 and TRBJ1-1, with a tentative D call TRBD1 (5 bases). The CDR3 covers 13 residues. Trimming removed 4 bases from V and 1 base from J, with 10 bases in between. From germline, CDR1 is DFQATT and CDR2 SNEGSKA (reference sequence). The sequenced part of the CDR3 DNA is TGCAGTGCTACGGGACTTTCGAACACTGAA. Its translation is CSATGLSNTE. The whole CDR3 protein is CSATGLSNTEAFF.

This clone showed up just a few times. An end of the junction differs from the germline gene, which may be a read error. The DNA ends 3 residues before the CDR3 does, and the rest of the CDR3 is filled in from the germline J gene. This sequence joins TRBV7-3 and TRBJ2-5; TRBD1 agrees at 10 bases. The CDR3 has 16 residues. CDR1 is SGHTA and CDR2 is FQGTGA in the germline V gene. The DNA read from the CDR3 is TGTGCCAGCAGCCTAACCGGGACAGGGGTGGGGGAGACC. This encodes CASSLTGTGVGET. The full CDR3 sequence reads CASSLTGTGVGETQYF.

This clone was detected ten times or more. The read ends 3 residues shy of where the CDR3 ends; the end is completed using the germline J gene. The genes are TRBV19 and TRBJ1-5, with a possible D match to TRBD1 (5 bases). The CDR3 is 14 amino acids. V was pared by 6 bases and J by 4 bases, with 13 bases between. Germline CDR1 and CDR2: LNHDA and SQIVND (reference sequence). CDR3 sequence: CASRFPGQNQPQHF. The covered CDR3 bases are TGTGCCAGTAGGTTCCCAGGGCAGAATCAGCCC.

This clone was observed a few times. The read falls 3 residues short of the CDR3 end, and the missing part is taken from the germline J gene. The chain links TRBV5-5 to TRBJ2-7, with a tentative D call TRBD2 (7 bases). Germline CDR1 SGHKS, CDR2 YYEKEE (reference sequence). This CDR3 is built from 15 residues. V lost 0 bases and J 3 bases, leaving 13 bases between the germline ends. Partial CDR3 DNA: TGTGCCAGCAGCTTGGAGTGGGGGGGGCTCTACGAG. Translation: CASSLEWGGLYE. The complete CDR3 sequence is CASSLEWGGLYEQYF.

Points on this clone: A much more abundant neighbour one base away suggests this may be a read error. The CDR3 DNA, read in part, is TGTGCCAGCAGTGAATTTAAGAGGGAA. Translated: CASSEFKRE. The whole CDR3 sequence reads CASSEFKREAFF. The rearrangement joins TRBV6-1 to TRBJ1-1; no clear D. The read ends 3 residues before the CDR3 terminus; that terminus is restored from the germline J gene. The CDR3 loop spans 12 amino acids. CDR1 and CDR2 (germline): MNHNS, SASEGT.

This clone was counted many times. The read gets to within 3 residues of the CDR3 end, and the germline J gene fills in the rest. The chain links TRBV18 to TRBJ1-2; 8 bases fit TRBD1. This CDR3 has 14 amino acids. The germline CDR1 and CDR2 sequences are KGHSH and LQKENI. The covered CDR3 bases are TGTGCCAGCTCACCATCTAGCCGGGACAGGGGC. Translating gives CASSPSSRDRG. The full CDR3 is CASSPSSRDRGYTF.

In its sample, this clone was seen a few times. CDR3 loop: CASSESPGPYEQYF. The sequenced CDR3 bases are TGTGCCAGCAGTGAATCTCCAGGTCCCTACGAG. The V gene is TRBV6-1, the J gene TRBJ2-7; D uncertain. The CDR3 extends 3 residues past the end of the read, so its final part is completed from the germline J gene. Germline V lookup: CDR1 MNHNS, CDR2 SASEGT. The V and J ends lost 2 bases and 2 bases respectively, with 10 bases between them. CDR3 length: 14 amino acids.

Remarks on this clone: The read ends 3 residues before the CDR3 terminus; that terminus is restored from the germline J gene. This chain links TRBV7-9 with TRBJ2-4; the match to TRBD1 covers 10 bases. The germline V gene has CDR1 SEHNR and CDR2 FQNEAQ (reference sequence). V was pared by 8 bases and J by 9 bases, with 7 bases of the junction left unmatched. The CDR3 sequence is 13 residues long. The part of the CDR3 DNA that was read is TGTGCCAGCTGGGGGACAGGGGCTGGCATT. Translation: CASWGTGAGI. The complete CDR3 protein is CASWGTGAGIQYF.

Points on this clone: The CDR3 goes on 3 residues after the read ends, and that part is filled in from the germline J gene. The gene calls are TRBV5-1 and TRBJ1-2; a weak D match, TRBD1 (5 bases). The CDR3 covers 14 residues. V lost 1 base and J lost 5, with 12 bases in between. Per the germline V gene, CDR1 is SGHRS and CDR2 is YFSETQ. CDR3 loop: CASSLNGEGYGYTF. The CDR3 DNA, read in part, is TGCGCCAGCAGCTTGAACGGAGAGGGGTATGGC.

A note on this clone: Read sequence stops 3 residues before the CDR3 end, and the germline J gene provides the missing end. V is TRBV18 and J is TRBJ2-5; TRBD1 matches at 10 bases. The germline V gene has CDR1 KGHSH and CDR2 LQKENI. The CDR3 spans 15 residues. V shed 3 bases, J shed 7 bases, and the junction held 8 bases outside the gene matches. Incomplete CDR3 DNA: TGTGCCAGCTCACCTACGGACAGGGGGAAAGGGACC. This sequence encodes CASSPTDRGKGT. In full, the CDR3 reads CASSPTDRGKGTQYF.

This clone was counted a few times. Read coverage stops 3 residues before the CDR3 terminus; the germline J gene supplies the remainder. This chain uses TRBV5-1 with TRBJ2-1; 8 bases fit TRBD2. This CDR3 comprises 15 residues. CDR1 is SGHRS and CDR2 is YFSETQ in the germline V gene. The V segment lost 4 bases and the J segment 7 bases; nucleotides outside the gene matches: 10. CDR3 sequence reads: CASSAGSGAGNEQFF. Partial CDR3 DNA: TGCGCCAGCAGCGCCGGTAGCGGGGCCGGGAATGAG.

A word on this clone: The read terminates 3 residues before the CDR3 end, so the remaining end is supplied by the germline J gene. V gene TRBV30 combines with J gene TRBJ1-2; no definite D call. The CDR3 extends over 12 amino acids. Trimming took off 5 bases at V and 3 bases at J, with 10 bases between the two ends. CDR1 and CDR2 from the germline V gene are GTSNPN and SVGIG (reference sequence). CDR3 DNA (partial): TGTGCCTGGGGTCGGGGTGACTATGGC. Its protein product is CAWGRGDYG. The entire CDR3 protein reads CAWGRGDYGYTF.

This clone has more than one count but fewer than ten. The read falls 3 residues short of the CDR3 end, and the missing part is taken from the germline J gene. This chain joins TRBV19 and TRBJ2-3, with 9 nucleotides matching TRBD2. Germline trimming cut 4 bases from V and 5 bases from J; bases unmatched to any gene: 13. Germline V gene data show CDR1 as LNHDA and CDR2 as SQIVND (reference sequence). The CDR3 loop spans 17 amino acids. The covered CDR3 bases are TGTGCCAGTAGTACAGTAACTAGCGGGTCCCGGGTAGATACG. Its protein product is CASSTVTSGSRVDT. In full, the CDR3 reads CASSTVTSGSRVDTQYF.